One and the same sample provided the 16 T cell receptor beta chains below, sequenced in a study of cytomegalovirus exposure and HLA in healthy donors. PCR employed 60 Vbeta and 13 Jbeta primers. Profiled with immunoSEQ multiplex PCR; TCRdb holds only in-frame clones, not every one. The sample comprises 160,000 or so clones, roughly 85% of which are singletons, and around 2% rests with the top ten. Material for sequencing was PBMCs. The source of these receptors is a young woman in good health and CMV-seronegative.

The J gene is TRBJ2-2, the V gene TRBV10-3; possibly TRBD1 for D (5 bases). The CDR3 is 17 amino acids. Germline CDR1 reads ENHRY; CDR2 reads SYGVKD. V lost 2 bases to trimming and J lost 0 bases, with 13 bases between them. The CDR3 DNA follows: TGTGCCATCAGTGAGAGGCAGGGTGCGGCGAACACCGGGGAGCTGTTTTTT. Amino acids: CAISERQGAANTGELFF.

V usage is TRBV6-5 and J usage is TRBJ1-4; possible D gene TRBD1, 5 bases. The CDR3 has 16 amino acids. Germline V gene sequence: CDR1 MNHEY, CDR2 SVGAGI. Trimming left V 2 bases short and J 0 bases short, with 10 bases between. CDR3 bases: TGTGCCAGCAGTTACCAGGGTCCTGCAACTAATGAAAAACTGTTTTTT. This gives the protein CASSYQGPATNEKLFF.

CDR3 protein: CASSPTMGGSEKLFF. The CDR3 nucleotides are TGTGCCAGCAGCCCCACCATGGGAGGGAGTGAAAAACTGTTTTTT. The chain carries TRBV7-9 and TRBJ1-4; no definite D call. CDR3 length equals 15 residues. V was cut by 5 bases and J by 7 bases, with 17 bases left in between. Germline CDR1 reads SEHNR; CDR2 reads FQNEAQ (reference sequence).

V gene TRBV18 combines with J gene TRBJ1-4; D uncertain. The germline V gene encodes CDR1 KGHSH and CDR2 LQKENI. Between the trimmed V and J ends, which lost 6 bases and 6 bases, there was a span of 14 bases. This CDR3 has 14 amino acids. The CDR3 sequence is CASSRLPGDEKLFF. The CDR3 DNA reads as TGTGCCAGCTCTCGCCTCCCCGGGGATGAAAAACTGTTTTTT. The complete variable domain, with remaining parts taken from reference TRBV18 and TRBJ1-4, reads NAGVMQNPRHLVRRRGQEARLRCSPMKGHSHVYWYRQLPEEGLKFMVYLQKENIIDESGMPKERFSAEFPKEGPSILRIQQVVRGDSAAYFCASSRLPGDEKLFFGSGTQLSVL.

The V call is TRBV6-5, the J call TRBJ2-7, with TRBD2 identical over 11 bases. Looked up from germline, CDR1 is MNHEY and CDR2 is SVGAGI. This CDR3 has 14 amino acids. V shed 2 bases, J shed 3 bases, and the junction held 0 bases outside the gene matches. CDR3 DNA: TGTGCCAGCAGTTACACTAGCGGGAGCTACGAGCAGTACTTC. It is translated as CASSYTSGSYEQYF.

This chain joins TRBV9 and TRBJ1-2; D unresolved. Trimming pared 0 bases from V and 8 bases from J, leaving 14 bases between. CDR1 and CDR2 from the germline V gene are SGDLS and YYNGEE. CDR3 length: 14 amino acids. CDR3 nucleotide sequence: TGTGCCAGCAGCGTAGCCCCAGGAACCAGAGGCTACACCTTC. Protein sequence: CASSVAPGTRGYTF.

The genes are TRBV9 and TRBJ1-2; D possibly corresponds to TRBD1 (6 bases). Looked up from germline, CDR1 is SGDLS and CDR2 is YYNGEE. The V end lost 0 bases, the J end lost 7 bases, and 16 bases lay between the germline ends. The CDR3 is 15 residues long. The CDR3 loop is CASSVGSGEVGGYTF. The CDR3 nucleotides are TGTGCCAGCAGCGTAGGTTCAGGGGAAGTTGGTGGCTACACCTTC.

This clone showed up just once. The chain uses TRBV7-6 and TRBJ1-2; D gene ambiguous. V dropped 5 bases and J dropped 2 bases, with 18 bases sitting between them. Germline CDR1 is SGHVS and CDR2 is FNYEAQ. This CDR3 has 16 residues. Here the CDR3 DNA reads TGTGCCAGCAGCCGTCTTCGGCTCCGGGGAAACTATGGCTACACCTTC. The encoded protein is CASSRLRLRGNYGYTF.

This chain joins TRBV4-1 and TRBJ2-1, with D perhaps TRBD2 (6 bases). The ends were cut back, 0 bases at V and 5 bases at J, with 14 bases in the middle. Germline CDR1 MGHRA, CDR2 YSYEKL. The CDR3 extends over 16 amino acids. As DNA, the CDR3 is TGCGCCAGCAGCCAAGAGTGGAGTAGCGGCCACAATGAGCAGTTCTTC. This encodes CASSQEWSSGHNEQFF.

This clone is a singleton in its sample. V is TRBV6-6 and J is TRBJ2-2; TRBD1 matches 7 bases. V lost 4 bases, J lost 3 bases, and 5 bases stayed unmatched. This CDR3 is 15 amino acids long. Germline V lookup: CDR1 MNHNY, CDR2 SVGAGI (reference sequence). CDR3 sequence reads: CASSWGQTYTGELFF. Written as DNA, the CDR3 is TGTGCCAGCAGTTGGGGACAGACCTACACCGGGGAGCTGTTTTTT.

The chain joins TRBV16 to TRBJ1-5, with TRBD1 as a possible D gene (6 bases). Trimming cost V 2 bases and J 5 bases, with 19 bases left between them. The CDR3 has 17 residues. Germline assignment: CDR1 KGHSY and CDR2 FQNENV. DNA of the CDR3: TGTGCCAGCAGCCAAGAGGCCTCAGGGGTTTTCGATCAGCCCCAGCATTTT. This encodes CASSQEASGVFDQPQHF.

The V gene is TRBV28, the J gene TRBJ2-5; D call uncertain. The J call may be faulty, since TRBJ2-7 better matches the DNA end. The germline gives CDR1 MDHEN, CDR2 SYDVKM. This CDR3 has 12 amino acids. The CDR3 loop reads CASSLASYEQYF. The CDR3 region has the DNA TGTGCCAGCAGTTTAGCGAGTTACGAGCAGTACTTC.

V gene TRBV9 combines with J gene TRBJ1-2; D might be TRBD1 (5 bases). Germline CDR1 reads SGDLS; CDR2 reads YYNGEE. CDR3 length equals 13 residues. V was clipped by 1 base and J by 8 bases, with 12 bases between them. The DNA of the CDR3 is TGTGCCAGCAGCGTACCGCAGGGAAGAGGCTACACCTTC. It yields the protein CASSVPQGRGYTF.

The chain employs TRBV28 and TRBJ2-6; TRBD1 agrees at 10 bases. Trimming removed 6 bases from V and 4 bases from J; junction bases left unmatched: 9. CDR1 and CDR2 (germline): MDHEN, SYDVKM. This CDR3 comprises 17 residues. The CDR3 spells CASSPPGTGAGANVLTF. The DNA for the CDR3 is TGTGCCAGCAGCCCTCCCGGGACAGGGGCCGGGGCCAACGTCCTGACTTTC.

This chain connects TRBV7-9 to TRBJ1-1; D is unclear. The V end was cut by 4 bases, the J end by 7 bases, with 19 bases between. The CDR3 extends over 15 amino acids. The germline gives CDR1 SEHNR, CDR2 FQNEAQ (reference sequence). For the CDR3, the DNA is TGTGCCAGCAGCTGGGGAACCGCCGGAGCGGGTGAAGCTTTCTTT. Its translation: CASSWGTAGAGEAFF.

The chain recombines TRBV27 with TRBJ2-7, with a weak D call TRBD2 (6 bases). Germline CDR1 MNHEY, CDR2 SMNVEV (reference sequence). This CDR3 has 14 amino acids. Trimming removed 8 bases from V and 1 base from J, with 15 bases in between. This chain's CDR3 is CASLTEGPSYEQYF. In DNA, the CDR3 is TGTGCCAGCCTCACGGAGGGCCCTTCCTACGAGCAGTACTTC.